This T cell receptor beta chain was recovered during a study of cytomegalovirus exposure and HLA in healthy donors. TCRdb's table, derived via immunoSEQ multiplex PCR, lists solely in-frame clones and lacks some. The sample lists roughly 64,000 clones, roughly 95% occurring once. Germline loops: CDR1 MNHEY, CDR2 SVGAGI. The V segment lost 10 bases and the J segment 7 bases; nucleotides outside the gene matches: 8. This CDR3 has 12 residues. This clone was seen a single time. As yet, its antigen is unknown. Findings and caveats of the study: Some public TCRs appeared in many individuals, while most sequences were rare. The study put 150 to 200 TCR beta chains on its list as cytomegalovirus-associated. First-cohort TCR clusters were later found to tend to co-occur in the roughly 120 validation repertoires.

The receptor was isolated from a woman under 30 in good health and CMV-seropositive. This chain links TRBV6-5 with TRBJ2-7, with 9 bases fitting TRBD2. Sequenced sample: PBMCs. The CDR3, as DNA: TGTGCCATCGGGCGGGAGGGGGAGGAGCAGTACTTC. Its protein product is CAIGREGEEQYF.